This T cell receptor (beta chain) was obtained from a study of T cells in Graves' hyperthyroidism and ophthalmopathy. Amplification targeted TCR beta CDR3 regions from RNA transcripts. HTBI primers were employed in a first-round RT-PCR of the TCR CDR3. MiXCR was run by TCRdb on the multiplex PCR reads, yielding one entry per CDR3 protein. The sample shows roughly 420,000 distinct CDR3 sequences, 15% to 18% of them seen only once. Germline values: CDR1 SGHNT, CDR2 YENEEA. Trimming shortened V by 4 bases and J by 8 bases, and 12 bases separated the two germline ends. The CDR3 spans 13 residues. Hyperthyroidism had been newly diagnosed in patients aged 18 to 65, and its duration was under 2 months. Cells are PBMCs isolated from about 10 ml of fresh blood. This clonotype was seen repeatedly, ten times or more.

The chain employs TRBV11-3 and TRBJ2-1; a weak D match, TRBD2 (5 bases). Sequencing was carried out using blood. The clonotype originates from a woman under 30 with Graves' hyperthyroidism. CDR3 residues: CASSSPLRDEQFF. CDR3 DNA: TGTGCCAGCAGCTCCCCCCTGAGGGATGAGCAGTTCTTC.